This TCR beta chain was profiled in a study of CD8 T cells in Susac syndrome. Germline V gene lookup returns CDR1 DFQATT and CDR2 SNEGSKA (reference sequence). Trimming left V 6 bases short and J 2 bases short, with 12 bases between. The CDR3 is made up of 13 amino acids. Reverse transcription of roughly 0.5 to 1 ug RNA was carried out with random hexamers. Across 54 Vbeta and 13 Jbeta, immunoSEQ multiplex PCR amplified TCR beta CDR3. TCRdb re-called the immunoSEQ multiplex PCR reads through MiXCR, storing one row per CDR3 protein. The table records 150,000 to 250,000 distinct CDR3 sequences, nearly 95% of them present only once. The multiple sclerosis controls consisted of treatment-naive patients with relapsing-remitting disease, either stable or active. Negative isolation yielded CD8+ and CD4+ T cells; FACS enriched TEMRA cells.

This receptor was identified in a human donor with multiple sclerosis. The chain joins TRBV20-1 to TRBJ2-3; tentatively, D is TRBD2 (5 bases). The specimen was CD4+ T cells from PBMCs. The CDR3 reads CSARVPLTDTQYF. In nucleotides, the CDR3 is TGCAGTGCGCGGGTCCCCCTCACAGATACGCAGTATTTT.